These 26 T cell receptor beta chains were sequenced from one sample in a study of blood T cell repertoires in COVID-19. Produced via immunoSEQ multiplex PCR; TCRdb's table is partial and in-frame only. The sample lists about 140,000 clones; around 87% were seen once. Sequences were obtained from peripheral blood. All receptors derive from a human donor in a cohort sampled during active COVID-19.

About this clone itself: This sample includes further DNA sequences coding for the same CDR3. The chain links TRBV5-1 to TRBJ2-7; 8 positions agree with TRBD2. The CDR3 totals 14 residues. Germline trimming cut 4 bases from V and 0 bases from J; bases unmatched to any gene: 3. CDR1 is SGHRS, CDR2 YFSETQ, per germline. CDR3 nucleotide sequence: TGCGCCAGCAGCCTAGCGGGTGACTCCTACGAGCAGTACTTC. This codes for CASSLAGDSYEQYF.

This chain connects TRBV5-1 to TRBJ2-2; 7 positions agree with TRBD2. Germline values: CDR1 SGHRS, CDR2 YFSETQ. The junction had 10 bases not matched to a gene; V was cut back by 4 bases and J by 1 base. This CDR3 is 17 amino acids long. The CDR3 loop reads CASSPILSGKNTGELFF. The DNA of the CDR3 is TGCGCCAGCAGCCCGATCTTAAGCGGGAAGAACACCGGGGAGCTGTTTTTT.

J is TRBJ2-5 and V is TRBV18; 8 bases match TRBD1. CDR1 is KGHSH, CDR2 LQKENI, per germline. Trimming cost V 4 bases and J 5 bases; bases outside gene matches: 12. This CDR3 region has 16 residues. The CDR3 region is CASSRRTGRGGETQYF. As DNA, the CDR3 is TGTGCCAGCTCACGACGGACAGGGAGAGGCGGGGAGACCCAGTACTTC.

This sequence joins TRBV28 and TRBJ2-1; 10 nucleotides agree with TRBD2. Trimming took 4 bases from V and 6 from J; bases not matched to a gene: 9. The CDR3 length is 16 residues. Germline-derived CDR1 and CDR2 are MDHEN and SYDVKM. The CDR3 here is CASSSPASGRANEQFF. DNA of the CDR3: TGTGCCAGCAGTTCTCCCGCCAGCGGGAGGGCCAATGAGCAGTTCTTC.

J is TRBJ1-4 and V is TRBV7-9; a possible D gene is TRBD1 (5 bases). The CDR3 is 13 residues long. Germline V gives CDR1 SEHNR, CDR2 FQNEAQ (reference sequence). With 5 bases removed from V and 13 bases from J, the gap between germline ends came to 17 bases. The CDR3 nucleotides read TGTGCCAGCAGCCTAACTGACCCGCAGGGACTGTTTTTT. This encodes CASSLTDPQGLFF.

The V call is TRBV15, the J call TRBJ1-6; the match to TRBD1 covers 7 bases. The CDR3 extends over 13 amino acids. The germline CDR1 and CDR2 sequences are LNHNV and YYDKDF (reference sequence). The V gene end was trimmed by 1 base and the J gene end by 9 bases; junction bases not matched to a gene: 0. CDR3 nucleotide sequence: TGTGCCACCAGCAGAGGGGACAGTTCACCCCTCCACTTT. It yields the protein CATSRGDSSPLHF.

This rearrangement joins TRBV28 to TRBJ2-5, with TRBD2 identical over 7 bases. Germline CDR1 and CDR2: MDHEN and SYDVKM. The ends lost 7 bases at V and 4 bases at J; junction bases unmatched: 6. CDR3 length: 13 residues. The CDR3 sequence: CASTLGGRETQYF. For the CDR3, the DNA is TGTGCCAGCACCTTGGGGGGGAGAGAGACCCAGTACTTC.

The V call is TRBV29-1, the J call TRBJ2-5, with 14 bases lining up with TRBD2. V lost 3 bases, J lost 3 bases, and 6 bases stayed unmatched. CDR1 and CDR2 (germline): SQVTM, ANQGSEA. This CDR3 contains 16 residues. In DNA form, the CDR3 reads TGCAGCGTTGAGGGACTAGCGGGAGAAGTTAAAGAGACCCAGTACTTC. It encodes CSVEGLAGEVKETQYF.

The rearrangement uses TRBV9 and TRBJ2-7; TRBD2 matches at 10 bases. Germline values: CDR1 SGDLS, CDR2 YYNGEE. This CDR3 has 16 residues. After removal of 0 bases from V and 6 bases from J, the junction contained 9 bases not matched to a gene. CDR3 in DNA: TGTGCCAGCAGCGTAGTCGGGCTAGCGGGAGTCGCCGAGCAGTACTTC. This gives the protein CASSVVGLAGVAEQYF.

V usage is TRBV3-1 (or the pseudogene TRBV3-2) and J usage is TRBJ2-7, with 7 bases that match TRBD2. Trimming took 4 bases from V and 0 from J; bases not matched to a gene: 6. The germline V gene has CDR1 LGHDT and CDR2 YNNKEL (reference sequence). The CDR3 is made up of 15 amino acids. CDR3 coding DNA: TGTGCCAGCAGCCGCGGACTAGGCCCCTCCTACGAGCAGTACTTC. Translation gives CASSRGLGPSYEQYF.

The CDR3 DNA sequence: TGTGCCAGCAGTTACTCGGGAGATCACACTGAAGCTTTCTTT. Residues: CASSYSGDHTEAFF. The chain couples TRBV6-6 to TRBJ1-1; unclear D gene. The germline V gene has CDR1 MNHNY and CDR2 SVGAGI (reference sequence). Trimming left V 0 bases short and J 3 bases short, with 8 bases between. The CDR3 loop spans 14 amino acids.

The chain combines TRBV27 with TRBJ1-4; D is uncertain. V was shortened by 6 bases and J by 6 bases, with 17 bases between the two germline ends. CDR1 MNHEY and CDR2 SMNVEV come from the germline V gene (reference sequence). This CDR3 is built from 15 residues. This chain's CDR3 is CASSPSWRVHEKLFF. In DNA, the CDR3 is TGTGCCAGCAGCCCATCGTGGAGGGTCCATGAAAAACTGTTTTTT.

The chain combines TRBV27 with TRBJ2-5, with 7 bases that match TRBD1. The ends lost 0 bases at V and 4 bases at J; junction bases unmatched: 2. CDR1 and CDR2 (germline): MNHEY, SMNVEV (reference sequence). This CDR3 is built from 14 residues. In DNA, the CDR3 is TGTGCCAGCAGTTTATCGACAGGGAGAGAGACCCAGTACTTC. Protein: CASSLSTGRETQYF.

This sequence joins TRBV19 and TRBJ2-2; 8 nucleotides match TRBD1. The J segment lost 12 bases and the V segment lost 7 bases, leaving 4 bases of the junction unmatched. The CDR3 covers 11 residues. Germline assignment: CDR1 LNHDA and CDR2 SQIVND (reference sequence). As DNA, the CDR3 is TGTGCCAGTACCCAGGGGGCGAAGCTGTTTTTT. Protein sequence: CASTQGAKLFF.

The chain has TRBV19 and TRBJ2-5; 11 bases are a match to TRBD1. The CDR3 runs to 15 residues. The ends lost 3 bases at V and 5 bases at J; junction bases unmatched: 5. The germline V gene has CDR1 LNHDA and CDR2 SQIVND (reference sequence). The CDR3 spells CASSMGQGVRETQYF. The CDR3 nucleotides are TGTGCCAGTAGTATGGGACAGGGGGTTAGGGAGACCCAGTACTTC.

The V call is TRBV7-3, the J call TRBJ2-3; 12 bases line up with TRBD2. The V and J ends lost 8 bases and 1 base, in that order; junction bases with no gene match: 7. CDR3 length equals 16 residues. CDR1 SGHTA and CDR2 FQGTGA come from the germline V gene. CDR3 bases: TGTGCCAGCGGGCTAGCGGGGGGGCCGGGCACAGATACGCAGTATTTT. It translates to CASGLAGGPGTDTQYF.

The chain uses TRBV6-5 and TRBJ2-7; 10 bases agree with TRBD1. V dropped 2 bases and J dropped 5; count of bases not matched to a gene: 3. The CDR3 has 14 amino acids. CDR1 and CDR2 (germline): MNHEY, SVGAGI. DNA of the CDR3: TGTGCCAGCAGTTACGACAGGGGGCGCAACGAGCAGTACTTC. It specifies CASSYDRGRNEQYF.

The rearrangement uses TRBV30 and TRBJ1-6, with D possibly being TRBD1 (5 bases). The CDR3 is 15 amino acids. Germline V CDR1 and CDR2: GTSNPN, SVGIG (reference sequence). V was shortened by 4 bases and J by 8 bases, with 18 bases between the two germline ends. CDR3 sequence (DNA): TGTGCCTGGAATAGGGCAGGGACTTTGTATTCACCCCTCCACTTT. Protein sequence: CAWNRAGTLYSPLHF.

This chain links TRBV24-1 with TRBJ2-1; 14 bases are a match to TRBD2. Germline values: CDR1 KGHDR, CDR2 SFDVKD. CDR3 length: 15 residues. The junction had 6 bases not matched to a gene; V was cut back by 6 bases and J by 9 bases. The CDR3 sequence: CATSTGTSGGREQFF. For the CDR3, the DNA is TGTGCCACCAGTACCGGGACTAGCGGGGGTCGTGAGCAGTTCTTC.

The chain employs TRBV18 and TRBJ2-5, with 8 bases matching TRBD1. This CDR3 region has 15 residues. CDR1 KGHSH and CDR2 LQKENI come from the germline V gene. After removal of 4 bases from V and 2 bases from J, the junction contained 6 bases not matched to a gene. Written as DNA, the CDR3 is TGTGCCAGCTCACTTATAGGGACAGGACAAGAGACCCAGTACTTC. This sequence encodes CASSLIGTGQETQYF.

The sample holds one count of this clone. V and J are TRBV3-1 (or the pseudogene TRBV3-2) and TRBJ1-4; maybe TRBD1 (6 bases). V was shortened by 4 bases and J by 0 bases, with 18 bases between the two germline ends. The germline V gene encodes CDR1 LGHDT and CDR2 YNNKEL (reference sequence). This CDR3 is built from 18 residues. The CDR3 nucleotides read TGTGCCAGCAGCCTAGAAAGGACAGCCCTAGCAACTAATGAAAAACTGTTTTTT. Translation gives CASSLERTALATNEKLFF.

V usage is TRBV28 and J usage is TRBJ1-5; D uncertain. The CDR3 is 12 amino acids. V was pared by 10 bases and J by 7 bases, with 14 bases between. Germline-derived CDR1 and CDR2 are MDHEN and SYDVKM. In DNA, the CDR3 is TGTGCCACCCGGGTAGCGGAACAGCCCCAGCATTTT. It is translated as CATRVAEQPQHF.

The V gene is TRBV6-5, the J gene TRBJ2-7, with TRBD1 matching over 9 bases. Per germline, CDR1 MNHEY and CDR2 SVGAGI. This CDR3 region has 13 residues. V was clipped by 4 bases and J by 7 bases; unmatched bases: 5. CDR3 sequence: CASSFGQGWEQYF. The CDR3, as DNA: TGTGCCAGCAGTTTCGGACAGGGGTGGGAGCAGTACTTC.

This clone was found once. The chain combines TRBV28 with TRBJ1-3; no firm D call. The V gene lost 5 bases and the J gene lost 0 bases, with 14 bases spanning the gap. Germline values: CDR1 MDHEN, CDR2 SYDVKM. The CDR3 length is 16 residues. As DNA, the CDR3 is TGTGCCAGCAGTCCAATTCTGACTGGCTCTGGAAACACCATATATTTT. Translated: CASSPILTGSGNTIYF.

The rearrangement joins TRBV19 to TRBJ1-3; D not resolved. Germline loops: CDR1 LNHDA, CDR2 SQIVND (reference sequence). This CDR3 is built from 13 residues. The V end lost 9 bases, the J end lost 0 bases, and 9 bases lay between the germline ends. CDR3 DNA: TGTGCCAGCCGTACTTACTCTGGAAACACCATATATTTT. It codes for CASRTYSGNTIYF.

The chain joins TRBV6-6 to TRBJ2-7, with 11 bases aligning to TRBD2. Germline trimming cut 2 bases from V and 2 bases from J; bases unmatched to any gene: 5. The CDR3 sequence is 16 residues long. CDR1 and CDR2 (germline): MNHNY, SVGAGI (reference sequence). The CDR3 nucleotides read TGTGCCAGCAGTTACGCCCCTAGCGGGGGGACCTACGAGCAGTACTTC. Translating it yields CASSYAPSGGTYEQYF.